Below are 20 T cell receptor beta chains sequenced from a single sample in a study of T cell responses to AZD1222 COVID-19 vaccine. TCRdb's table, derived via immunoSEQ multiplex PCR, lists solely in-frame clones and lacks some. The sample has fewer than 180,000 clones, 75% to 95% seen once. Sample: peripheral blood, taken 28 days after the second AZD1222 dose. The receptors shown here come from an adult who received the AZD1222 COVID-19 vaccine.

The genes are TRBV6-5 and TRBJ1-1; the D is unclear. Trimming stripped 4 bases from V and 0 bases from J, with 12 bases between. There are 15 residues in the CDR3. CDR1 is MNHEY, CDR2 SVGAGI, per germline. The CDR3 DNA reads TGTGCCAGCAGTTTACGAGGACCGATGAACACTGAAGCTTTCTTT. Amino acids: CASSLRGPMNTEAFF.

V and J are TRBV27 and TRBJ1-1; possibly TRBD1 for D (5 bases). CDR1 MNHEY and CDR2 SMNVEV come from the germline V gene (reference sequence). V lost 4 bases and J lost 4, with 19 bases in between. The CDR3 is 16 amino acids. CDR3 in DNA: TGTGCCAGCAGTTCAACCCGGGGACGGGCGTCCACTGAAGCTTTCTTT. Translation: CASSSTRGRASTEAFF.

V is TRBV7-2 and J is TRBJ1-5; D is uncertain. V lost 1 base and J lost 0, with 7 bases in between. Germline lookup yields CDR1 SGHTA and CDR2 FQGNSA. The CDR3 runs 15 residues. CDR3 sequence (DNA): TGTGCCAGCAGCTTAGATGGACTTAGCAATCAGCCCCAGCATTTT. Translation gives CASSLDGLSNQPQHF.

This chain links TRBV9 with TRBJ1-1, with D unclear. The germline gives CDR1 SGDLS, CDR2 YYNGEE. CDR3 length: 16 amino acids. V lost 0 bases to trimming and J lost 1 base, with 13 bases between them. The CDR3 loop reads CASSVEWSDWNTEAFF. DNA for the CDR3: TGTGCCAGCAGCGTAGAATGGTCGGACTGGAACACTGAAGCTTTCTTT. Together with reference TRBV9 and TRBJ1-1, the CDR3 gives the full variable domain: DSGVTQTPKHLITATGQRVTLRCSPRSGDLSVYWYQQSLDQGLQFLIQYYNGEERAKGNILERFSAQQFPDLHSELNLSSLELGDSALYFCASSVEWSDWNTEAFFGQGTRLTVV.

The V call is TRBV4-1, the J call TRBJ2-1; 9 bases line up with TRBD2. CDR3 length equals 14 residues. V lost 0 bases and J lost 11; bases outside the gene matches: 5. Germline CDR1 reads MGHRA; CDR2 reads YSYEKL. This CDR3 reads CASSQDVLAGQQFF. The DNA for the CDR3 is TGCGCCAGCAGCCAAGATGTGCTAGCGGGACAGCAGTTCTTC.

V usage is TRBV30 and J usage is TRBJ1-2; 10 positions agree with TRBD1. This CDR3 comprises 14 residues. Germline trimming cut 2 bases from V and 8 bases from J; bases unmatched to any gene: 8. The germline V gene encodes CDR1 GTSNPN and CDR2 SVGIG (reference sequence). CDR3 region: CAWSPGQGLRGYTF. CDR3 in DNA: TGTGCCTGGAGTCCGGGACAGGGGTTACGGGGCTACACCTTC.

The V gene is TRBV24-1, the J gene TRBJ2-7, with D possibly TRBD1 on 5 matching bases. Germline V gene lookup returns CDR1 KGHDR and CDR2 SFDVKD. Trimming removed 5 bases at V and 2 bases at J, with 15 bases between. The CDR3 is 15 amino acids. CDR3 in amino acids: CATSARQNLTYEQYF. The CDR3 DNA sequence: TGTGCCACCAGTGCCCGACAGAACCTAACCTACGAGCAGTACTTC.

The CDR3 region is CASSQTSGRSDTQYF. CDR3 in DNA: TGCGCCAGCAGCCAAACTAGCGGGAGATCAGATACGCAGTATTTT. The J gene is TRBJ2-3, the V gene TRBV4-1; 11 bases fit TRBD2. CDR1 MGHRA and CDR2 YSYEKL come from the germline V gene. The J segment lost 4 bases and the V segment lost 2 bases, leaving 2 bases of the junction unmatched. The CDR3 covers 15 residues.

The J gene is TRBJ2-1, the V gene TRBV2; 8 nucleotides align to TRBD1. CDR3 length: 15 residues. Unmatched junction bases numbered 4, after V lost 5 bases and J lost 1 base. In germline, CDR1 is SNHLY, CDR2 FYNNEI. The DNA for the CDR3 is TGTGCCAGCAGTACAGGGGGTCAGTCCTACAATGAGCAGTTCTTC. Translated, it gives CASSTGGQSYNEQFF.

CDR3 residues: CASSPERLSGNTIYF. The CDR3 nucleotides read TGTGCCAGCAGCCCCGAACGGCTCTCTGGAAACACCATATATTTT. The chain has TRBV7-8 and TRBJ1-3; D remains ambiguous. Looked up from germline, CDR1 is SGHVS and CDR2 is FQNEAQ. V shed 5 bases and J shed 0 bases, with 11 bases lying between them. The CDR3 runs 15 residues. The complete variable domain, with remaining parts taken from reference TRBV7-8 and TRBJ1-3, reads GAGVSQSPRYKVAKRGQDVALRCDPISGHVSLFWYQQALGQGPEFLTYFQNEAQLDKSGLPSDRFFAERPEGSVSTLKIQRTQQEDSAVYLCASSPERLSGNTIYFGEGSWLTVV.

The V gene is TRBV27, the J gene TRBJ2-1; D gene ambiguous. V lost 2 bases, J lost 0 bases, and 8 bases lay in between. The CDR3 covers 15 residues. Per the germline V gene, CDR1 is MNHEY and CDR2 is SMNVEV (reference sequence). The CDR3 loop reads CASSLDLSSYNEQFF. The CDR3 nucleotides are TGTGCCAGCAGTTTAGACCTCAGCTCCTACAATGAGCAGTTCTTC.

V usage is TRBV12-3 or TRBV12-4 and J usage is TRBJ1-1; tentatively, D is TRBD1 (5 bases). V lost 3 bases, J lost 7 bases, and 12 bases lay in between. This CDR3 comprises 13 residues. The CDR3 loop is CASSFGGYNEAFF. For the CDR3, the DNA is TGTGCCAGCAGTTTTGGGGGGTATAATGAAGCTTTCTTT.

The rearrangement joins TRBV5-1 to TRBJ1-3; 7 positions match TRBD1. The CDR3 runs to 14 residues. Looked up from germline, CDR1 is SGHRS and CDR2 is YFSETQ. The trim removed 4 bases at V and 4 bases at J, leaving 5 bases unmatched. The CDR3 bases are TGCGCCAGCAGCGATGCGGGACAGGGAAACACCATATATTTT. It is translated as CASSDAGQGNTIYF.

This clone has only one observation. The CDR3 DNA reads as TGTGCCAGCTCACCACTGCCGACAGGGGTCGATTCTGGAAACACCATATATTTT. It yields the protein CASSPLPTGVDSGNTIYF. The chain joins TRBV18 to TRBJ1-3; 8 nucleotides match TRBD1. V trimming: 1 base; J trimming: 1 base; junction bases outside the gene matches: 9. This CDR3 spans 18 amino acids. CDR1 is KGHSH and CDR2 is LQKENI in the germline V gene.

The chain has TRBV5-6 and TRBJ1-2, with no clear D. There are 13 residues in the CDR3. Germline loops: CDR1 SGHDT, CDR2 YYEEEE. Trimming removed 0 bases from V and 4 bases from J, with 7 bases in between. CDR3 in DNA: TGTGCCAGCAGCTTGGGCGAGGGCTATGGCTACACCTTC. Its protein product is CASSLGEGYGYTF.

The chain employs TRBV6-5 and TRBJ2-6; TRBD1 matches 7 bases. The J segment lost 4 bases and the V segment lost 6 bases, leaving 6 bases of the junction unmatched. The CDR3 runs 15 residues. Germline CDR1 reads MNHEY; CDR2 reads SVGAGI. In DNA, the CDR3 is TGTGCCAGCAGCGTCAGGGGGTCCGGGGCCAACGTCCTGACTTTC. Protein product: CASSVRGSGANVLTF.

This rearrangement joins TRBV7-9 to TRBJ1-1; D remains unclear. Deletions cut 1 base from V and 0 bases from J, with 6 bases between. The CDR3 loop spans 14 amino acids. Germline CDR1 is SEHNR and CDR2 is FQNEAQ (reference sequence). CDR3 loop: CASSLGLMNTEAFF. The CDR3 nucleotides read TGTGCCAGCAGCTTAGGACTAATGAACACTGAAGCTTTCTTT.

This chain's CDR3 is CASSYGQGRGGKLFF. CDR3 DNA: TGTGCCAGCAGCTACGGACAAGGGAGGGGGGGAAAACTGTTTTTT. This chain uses TRBV7-9 with TRBJ1-4; TRBD1 is a possible D gene (6 bases). CDR3 length equals 15 residues. V was cut by 4 bases and J by 10 bases, with 19 bases left in between. CDR1 is SEHNR and CDR2 is FQNEAQ in the germline V gene (reference sequence). The variable domain in full, with the rest retrieved from reference TRBV7-9 and TRBJ1-4, is DTGVSQNPRHKITKRGQNVTFRCDPISEHNRLYWYRQTLGQGPEFLTYFQNEAQLEKSRLLSDRFSAERPKGSFSTLEIQRTEQGDSAMYLCASSYGQGRGGKLFFGSGTQLSVL.

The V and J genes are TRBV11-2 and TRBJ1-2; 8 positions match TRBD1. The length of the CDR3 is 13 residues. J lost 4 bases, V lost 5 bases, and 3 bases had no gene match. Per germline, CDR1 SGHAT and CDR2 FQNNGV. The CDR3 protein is CASSRQGSYGYTF. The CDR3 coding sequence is TGTGCCAGCAGCCGACAGGGGAGCTATGGCTACACCTTC. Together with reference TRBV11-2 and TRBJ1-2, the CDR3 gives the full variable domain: EAGVAQSPRYKIIEKRQSVAFWCNPISGHATLYWYQQILGQGPKLLIQFQNNGVVDDSQLPKDRFSAERLKGVDSTLKIQPAKLEDSAVYLCASSRQGSYGYTFGSGTRLTVV.

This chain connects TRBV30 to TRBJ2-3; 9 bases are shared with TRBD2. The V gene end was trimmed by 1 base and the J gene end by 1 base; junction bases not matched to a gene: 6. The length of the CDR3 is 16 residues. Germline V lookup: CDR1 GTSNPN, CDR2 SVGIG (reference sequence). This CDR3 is CAWSAARTSGTDTQYF. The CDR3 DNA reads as TGTGCCTGGAGTGCCGCCCGGACTAGCGGCACAGATACGCAGTATTTT.